This is a list of T cell receptor beta chains from one sample in a study of blood T cells in healthy people across ages. In TCRdb, the 5' RACE reads were re-called with MiXCR into one record per CDR3 protein. The sample lists 700,000 or so distinct CDR3 sequences, less than 45% seen once, with 25% to 35% in the top ten. Input material: blood. Every receptor here comes from an older man in good health. CDR3s include the opening cysteine and the closing phenylalanine or tryptophan. The D gene is left open where the match is weak. Rows may omit the clone size; those that give it use once, few, many or a size class.

abundance: NA
j_gene: TRBJ1-1
d_gene: NA
v_gene: TRBV7-9
CDR3nt: TGTGCCAGCAGCTTAGTATTAGGATCCCACACTGAAGCTTTCTTT
CDR3aa: CASSLVLGSHTEAFF

abundance: NA
j_gene: TRBJ2-5
d_gene: TRBD1
v_gene: TRBV3-1
CDR3nt: TGTGCCAGCAGCCCCCGGGACAGGGCTATTCGGGAGCAGTACTTC
CDR3aa: CASSPRDRAIREQYF

abundance: few
j_gene: TRBJ2-1
d_gene: TRBD2
v_gene: TRBV13
CDR3nt: TGTGCCAGCAGCCTACGCAGGACTAGCTCCTACAATGAGCAGTTCTTC
CDR3aa: CASSLRRTSSYNEQFF

abundance: NA
j_gene: TRBJ1-2
d_gene: TRBD1
v_gene: TRBV20-1
CDR3nt: TGCAGTGCTAGCGCAGGGGGCTCTGGTGGCTACACCTTC
CDR3aa: CSASAGGSGGYTF

abundance: NA
j_gene: TRBJ2-7
d_gene: TRBD2
v_gene: TRBV7-2
CDR3nt: TGTGCCAGCAGCTTAGTTCGAGCGGGGGAGACCTACGAGCAGTACTTC
CDR3aa: CASSLVRAGETYEQYF

abundance: NA
j_gene: TRBJ2-3
d_gene: TRBD2
v_gene: TRBV7-9
CDR3nt: TGTGCCAGCAGCTTACCTGGGACTAGATCGGCCCCAGATACGCAGTATTTT
CDR3aa: CASSLPGTRSAPDTQYF

abundance: NA
j_gene: TRBJ2-3
d_gene: TRBD2
v_gene: TRBV7-9
CDR3nt: TGTGCCAGCAGCTTAAGTCCTAGCGGGGGGAATGCAGATACGCAGTATTTT
CDR3aa: CASSLSPSGGNADTQYF

abundance: NA
j_gene: TRBJ2-5
d_gene: TRBD1
v_gene: TRBV12-3/TRBV12-4
CDR3nt: TGTGCCAGCAGTGACGGGACAGCTATGGGGGAGACCCAGTACTTC
CDR3aa: CASSDGTAMGETQYF

abundance: NA
j_gene: TRBJ1-1
d_gene: NA
v_gene: TRBV6-5
CDR3nt: TGTGCCAGCTACCGGAACACTGAAGCTTTCTTT
CDR3aa: CASYRNTEAFF

abundance: NA
j_gene: TRBJ2-7
d_gene: NA
v_gene: TRBV4-3
CDR3nt: TGCACCAGTAGCCAAGTTTCCGGAAGCTCCTACGAGCAGTACTTC
CDR3aa: CTSSQVSGSSYEQYF

abundance: few
j_gene: TRBJ2-7
d_gene: NA
v_gene: TRBV3-1
CDR3nt: TGTGCCTCCAAGACAAAGGGGGGAGGCGCCTACGAGCAGTACTTC
CDR3aa: CASKTKGGGAYEQYF

abundance: NA
j_gene: TRBJ2-7
d_gene: NA
v_gene: TRBV20-1
CDR3nt: TGCAGTGCCTCGGGGATCGAGCAGTACTTC
CDR3aa: CSASGIEQYF

abundance: NA
j_gene: TRBJ2-1
d_gene: NA
v_gene: TRBV7-9
CDR3nt: TGTGCCAGCAGCGAGCGGACTGGAAACAATGAGCAGTTCTTC
CDR3aa: CASSERTGNNEQFF

abundance: few
j_gene: TRBJ2-3
d_gene: NA
v_gene: TRBV7-2
CDR3nt: TGTGCCAGCAGCTTATCAAGGGCGAGGACAGATACGCAGTATTTT
CDR3aa: CASSLSRARTDTQYF

abundance: NA
j_gene: TRBJ2-1
d_gene: NA
v_gene: TRBV6-2/TRBV6-3
CDR3nt: TGTGCCAGCAGACCGCGGGGGACAACATCCTACGAGCAGTTCTTC
CDR3aa: CASRPRGTTSYEQFF

abundance: few
j_gene: TRBJ2-1
d_gene: TRBD1
v_gene: TRBV7-6
CDR3nt: TGTGCCAGCAGCGATCAGGGGGCCTACAATGAGCAGTTCTTC
CDR3aa: CASSDQGAYNEQFF

abundance: few
j_gene: TRBJ2-5
d_gene: TRBD2
v_gene: TRBV20-1
CDR3nt: TGCAGTGCTAAAAAGACTAGCGGGAGCCCCTGGGAGACCCAGTACTTC
CDR3aa: CSAKKTSGSPWETQYF

abundance: NA
j_gene: TRBJ2-3
d_gene: NA
v_gene: TRBV12-3/TRBV12-4
CDR3nt: TGTGCCAGCAGACGACGTGGTTCGCAGTATTTT
CDR3aa: CASRRRGSQYF

abundance: NA
j_gene: TRBJ2-7
d_gene: TRBD2
v_gene: TRBV6-2/TRBV6-3
CDR3nt: TGTGCCAGCAGTCTTCCGGGACTAGCGGCCTACGAGCAGTACTTC
CDR3aa: CASSLPGLAAYEQYF

abundance: few
j_gene: TRBJ1-5
d_gene: NA
v_gene: TRBV20-1
CDR3nt: TGCAGTGCTAGAGCCCCGGAGGGGTTAGATAATCAGCCCCAGCATTTT
CDR3aa: CSARAPEGLDNQPQHF

abundance: NA
j_gene: TRBJ1-4
d_gene: TRBD1
v_gene: TRBV4-3
CDR3nt: TGCGCCAGCAGCCAAGATCAGGGAAGGGGGCTTGGTGAAAAACTGTTTTTT
CDR3aa: CASSQDQGRGLGEKLFF

abundance: NA
j_gene: TRBJ2-5
d_gene: TRBD1
v_gene: TRBV18
CDR3nt: TGTGCCAGCTCAGCCGGGACAGGGTACCAAGAGACCCAGTACTTC
CDR3aa: CASSAGTGYQETQYF

abundance: few
j_gene: TRBJ2-7
d_gene: NA
v_gene: TRBV20-1
CDR3nt: TGCAGTGCCGTCAAACGGGACGGGACGCCCTACGAGCAGTACTTC
CDR3aa: CSAVKRDGTPYEQYF

abundance: NA
j_gene: TRBJ2-5
d_gene: TRBD1
v_gene: TRBV6-5
CDR3nt: TGTGCCAGCAGGGCCGGGACAGGGAGGAGGAATGAGCAGTACTTC
CDR3aa: CASRAGTGRRNEQYF

abundance: few
j_gene: TRBJ2-1
d_gene: NA
v_gene: TRBV21-1
CDR3nt: TGTGCCAGCACCTCGGCCATAGAGAGCAACAATGAGCAGTTCTTC
CDR3aa: CASTSAIESNNEQFF

abundance: NA
j_gene: TRBJ2-3
d_gene: NA
v_gene: TRBV9
CDR3nt: TGTGCCAGCAGCGTAGCTGAGGGGGATACGCAGTATTTT
CDR3aa: CASSVAEGDTQYF

abundance: NA
j_gene: TRBJ2-4
d_gene: NA
v_gene: TRBV7-9
CDR3nt: TGTGCCAGCAGCCCCGACTTGAGCGGAGCCAAAAACATTCAGTACTTC
CDR3aa: CASSPDLSGAKNIQYF

abundance: NA
j_gene: TRBJ2-1
d_gene: TRBD1
v_gene: TRBV20-1
CDR3nt: TGCAGTGCTAGAGGCCAGGGGGCACGGAATGAGCAGTTCTTC
CDR3aa: CSARGQGARNEQFF

abundance: NA
j_gene: TRBJ1-1
d_gene: NA
v_gene: TRBV5-1
CDR3nt: TGCGCCAGCAGCCTCAGAGGGTCGGTGTACACTGAAGCTTTCTTT
CDR3aa: CASSLRGSVYTEAFF

abundance: NA
j_gene: TRBJ1-4
d_gene: NA
v_gene: TRBV3-1
CDR3nt: TGTGCCAGCAGCAGAACAGGGTCGGGTGACAAACTGTTTTTT
CDR3aa: CASSRTGSGDKLFF

abundance: NA
j_gene: TRBJ2-1
d_gene: TRBD2
v_gene: TRBV20-1
CDR3nt: TGCAGTGCTAGTAGTAGCGGGATATGGAGCTCCTACAATGAGCAGTTCTTC
CDR3aa: CSASSSGIWSSYNEQFF

abundance: NA
j_gene: TRBJ2-1
d_gene: TRBD2
v_gene: TRBV3-1
CDR3nt: TGTGCCAGCAGCCAAGATCATAGCGGGAGGGCCCTTGACAATGAGCAGTTCTTC
CDR3aa: CASSQDHSGRALDNEQFF

abundance: NA
j_gene: TRBJ2-6
d_gene: TRBD2
v_gene: TRBV20-1
CDR3nt: TGCAGTGCTAGAGTCCCGTGGGGGGGTGCCTCTGGGGCCAACGTCCTGACTTTC
CDR3aa: CSARVPWGGASGANVLTF

abundance: few
j_gene: TRBJ1-6
d_gene: NA
v_gene: TRBV7-2
CDR3nt: TGTGCCAGCAGCGATTCGACACGATCGGCACCCCTCCACTTT
CDR3aa: CASSDSTRSAPLHF

abundance: NA
j_gene: TRBJ1-4
d_gene: NA
v_gene: TRBV4-2
CDR3nt: TGTGCCACCTCAGAGAGACATGAAAAACTGTTTTTT
CDR3aa: CATSERHEKLFF

abundance: NA
j_gene: TRBJ2-7
d_gene: TRBD2
v_gene: TRBV5-1
CDR3nt: TGCGCCAGCAGCTTTGGGACTAGCGGGGGGGCTGCGCTGGAAAGGTCCTACAATGAGCAGTACTTC
CDR3aa: CASSFGTSGGAALERSYNEQYF

abundance: NA
j_gene: TRBJ2-7
d_gene: TRBD1
v_gene: TRBV7-9
CDR3nt: TGTGCCAGCAGCTCCGGGACAGGGGTGCAGTACTTC
CDR3aa: CASSSGTGVQYF

abundance: NA
j_gene: TRBJ2-2
d_gene: NA
v_gene: TRBV12-3/TRBV12-4
CDR3nt: TGTGCCAGCAGTTTCTCAGGGGCTATGAACACCGGGGAGCTGTTTTTT
CDR3aa: CASSFSGAMNTGELFF

abundance: few
j_gene: TRBJ1-6
d_gene: TRBD1
v_gene: TRBV7-2
CDR3nt: TGTGCCAGCAGCCCCGGCGGAACAGGGGAATTCTATAATTCACCCCTCCACTTT
CDR3aa: CASSPGGTGEFYNSPLHF

abundance: NA
j_gene: TRBJ1-5
d_gene: NA
v_gene: TRBV7-2
CDR3nt: TGTGCCAGCAGCCGTCCAGGGGATCTTGGCAATCAGCCCCAGCATTTT
CDR3aa: CASSRPGDLGNQPQHF

abundance: NA
j_gene: TRBJ1-2
d_gene: TRBD1
v_gene: TRBV7-2
CDR3nt: TGTGCCAGCAGCCCCGGGACAGTGGGCGGCTACACCTTC
CDR3aa: CASSPGTVGGYTF

abundance: few
j_gene: TRBJ2-1
d_gene: TRBD2
v_gene: TRBV20-1
CDR3nt: TGCAGTGCTAGAGGCGGGAGAGGGTTACCGGTGAATGAGCAGTTCTTC
CDR3aa: CSARGGRGLPVNEQFF

abundance: NA
j_gene: TRBJ2-3
d_gene: NA
v_gene: TRBV6-5
CDR3nt: TGTGCCAGCAGTCAGGTTACCACAGATACGCAGTATTTT
CDR3aa: CASSQVTTDTQYF

abundance: NA
j_gene: TRBJ2-7
d_gene: NA
v_gene: TRBV6-2/TRBV6-3
CDR3nt: TGTGCCAGCAGTCCACAGGGCCCCCATGAGCAGTACTTC
CDR3aa: CASSPQGPHEQYF

abundance: NA
j_gene: TRBJ2-1
d_gene: TRBD2
v_gene: TRBV7-8
CDR3nt: TGTGCCAGCAGCTCCCTCGAGGTAGCGGGCGATGAGCAGTTCTTC
CDR3aa: CASSSLEVAGDEQFF

abundance: NA
j_gene: TRBJ2-1
d_gene: TRBD1
v_gene: TRBV6-2/TRBV6-3
CDR3nt: TGTGCCACGCAGACAGGGTCCTACAATGAGCAGTTCTTC
CDR3aa: CATQTGSYNEQFF

abundance: once
j_gene: TRBJ2-1
d_gene: NA
v_gene: TRBV7-9
CDR3nt: TGTGCCAGCAGCTTAATAGAGGATGAGCAGTTCTTC
CDR3aa: CASSLIEDEQFF